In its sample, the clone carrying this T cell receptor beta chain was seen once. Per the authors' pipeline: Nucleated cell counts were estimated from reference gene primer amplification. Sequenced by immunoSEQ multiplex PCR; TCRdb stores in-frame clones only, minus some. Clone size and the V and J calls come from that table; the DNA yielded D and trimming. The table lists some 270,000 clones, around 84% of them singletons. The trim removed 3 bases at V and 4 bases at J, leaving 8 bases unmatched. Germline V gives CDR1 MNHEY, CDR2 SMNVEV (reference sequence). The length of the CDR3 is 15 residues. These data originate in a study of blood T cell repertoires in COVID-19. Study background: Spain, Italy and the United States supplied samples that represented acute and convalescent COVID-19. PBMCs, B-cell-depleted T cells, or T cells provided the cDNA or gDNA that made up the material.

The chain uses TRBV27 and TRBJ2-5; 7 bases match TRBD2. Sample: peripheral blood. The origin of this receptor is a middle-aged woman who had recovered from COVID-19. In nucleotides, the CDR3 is TGTGCCAGCAGTTTGAGTAATCCGGGGGGAGAGACCCAGTACTTC. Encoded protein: CASSLSNPGGETQYF.